A single sample is the source of the 25 T cell receptor beta chains below, sequenced in a study of shared clonotypes between healthy human individuals. Sequencing used immunoSEQ multiplex PCR; TCRdb keeps in-frame clones, though not all of them. The table has roughly 500,000 clones, 90% to 96% seen once. What was sequenced was naive CD4+ T cells sorted from blood. As to subset: CD45RA+ positively selected. These receptors all come from a woman between 25 and 40 years old in good health.

The chain links TRBV28 to TRBJ2-7; 10 nucleotides align to TRBD1. Germline-derived CDR1 and CDR2 are MDHEN and SYDVKM. The CDR3 spans 14 residues. V lost 6 bases to trimming and J lost 3 bases; unmatched junction nucleotides: 5. DNA for the CDR3: TGTGCCAGCAGCCAGGGACAGGGGCACTACGAGCAGTACTTC. Translation: CASSQGQGHYEQYF. Full variable domain (outside the CDR3, taken from reference TRBV28 and TRBJ2-7): DVKVTQSSRYLVKRTGEKVFLECVQDMDHENMFWYRQDPGLGLRLIYFSYDVKMKEKGDIPEGYSVSREKKERFSLILESASTNQTSMYLCASSQGQGHYEQYFGPGTRLTVT.

This chain uses TRBV7-7 with TRBJ2-7; D is undetermined. Germline values: CDR1 SSHAT, CDR2 FNYEAQ (reference sequence). The V and J ends lost 4 bases and 4 bases respectively, with 17 bases between them. The CDR3 spans 15 residues. The CDR3 DNA is TGTGCCAGCAGCTCTCCGGATCTCCGTCCGTACGAGCAGTACTTC. It is translated as CASSSPDLRPYEQYF. The full variable domain, in which reference TRBV7-7 and TRBJ2-7 provide the parts outside the CDR3, is GAGVSQSPRYKVTKRGQDVTLRCDPISSHATLYWYQQALGQGPEFLTYFNYEAQPDKSGLPSDRFSAERPEGSISTLTIQRTEQRDSAMYRCASSSPDLRPYEQYFGPGTRLTVT.

The J gene is TRBJ2-7, the V gene TRBV28; unclear D gene. V was pared by 8 bases and J by 3 bases, with 8 bases between. Germline values: CDR1 MDHEN, CDR2 SYDVKM. CDR3 length: 11 residues. The CDR3 nucleotides read TGTGCCAGCTCTCCGGACTACGAGCAGTACTTC. Translation gives CASSPDYEQYF.

This clone has just one count. The chain couples TRBV4-2 to TRBJ2-2; 9 bases line up with TRBD2. V shed 0 bases, J shed 4 bases, and the junction held 6 bases outside the gene matches. Germline values: CDR1 LGHNA, CDR2 YNFKEQ. This CDR3 is built from 17 residues. CDR3 amino acids: CASSQELAGDGTGELFF. CDR3 DNA sequence: TGTGCCAGCAGCCAAGAACTAGCGGGTGATGGCACCGGGGAGCTGTTTTTT.

The chain is built from TRBV19 and TRBJ1-1; 8 bases align to TRBD1. V shed 5 bases, J shed 4 bases, and the junction held 15 bases outside the gene matches. CDR1 LNHDA and CDR2 SQIVND come from the germline V gene (reference sequence). The CDR3 spans 17 residues. The CDR3 reads CASSQSGGRFKVTEAFF. The CDR3 DNA reads TGTGCCAGTAGTCAATCAGGGGGCCGCTTCAAGGTCACTGAAGCTTTCTTT.

The chain combines TRBV14 with TRBJ2-5, with D possibly matching TRBD1 (6 bases). This CDR3 contains 14 residues. CDR1 and CDR2 from the germline V gene are SGHDN and FVKESK. The V and J ends lost 1 base and 6 bases respectively, with 12 bases between them. CDR3 sequence reads: CASSQALQGQTQYF. The CDR3 DNA reads as TGTGCCAGCAGCCAAGCTCTACAGGGTCAGACCCAGTACTTC.

This clone has just a few counts. The chain combines TRBV7-8 with TRBJ2-7; the match to TRBD2 covers 7 bases. The CDR3 is 14 residues long. V shed 3 bases and J 9 bases; nucleotides not matched to a gene: 11. Germline CDR1 SGHVS, CDR2 FQNEAQ. The CDR3 region has the DNA TGTGCCAGCAGCTTCCCAGCGGGATATACGACGCAGTACTTC. Translation: CASSFPAGYTTQYF.

The chain joins TRBV18 to TRBJ1-3; no clear D gene. Germline CDR1 is KGHSH and CDR2 is LQKENI. Trimming cost V 2 bases and J 4 bases, with 9 bases left between them. The CDR3 runs 14 residues. CDR3 residues: CASSPSARGNTIYF. The CDR3 nucleotides read TGTGCCAGCTCACCAAGTGCGAGGGGAAACACCATATATTTT.

The chain recombines TRBV19 with TRBJ1-1; D is unclear. This CDR3 comprises 15 residues. The germline V gene encodes CDR1 LNHDA and CDR2 SQIVND (reference sequence). V shed 3 bases and J shed 5 bases, with 16 bases lying between them. The CDR3 loop is CASSIGAGFWTEAFF. CDR3 nucleotides: TGTGCCAGTAGTATTGGAGCGGGGTTCTGGACTGAAGCTTTCTTT.

The rearrangement joins TRBV11-2 to TRBJ2-7, with TRBD2 matching 8 bases. CDR1 is SGHAT, CDR2 FQNNGV, per germline. The V and J ends lost 0 bases and 7 bases, in that order; junction bases with no gene match: 5. The CDR3 loop spans 14 amino acids. CDR3 residues: CASSLDRSGSEQYF. The CDR3, as DNA: TGTGCCAGCAGCTTAGATCGGAGCGGGAGTGAGCAGTACTTC.

V usage is TRBV2 and J usage is TRBJ1-4; D is perhaps TRBD1 (5 bases). Per germline, CDR1 SNHLY and CDR2 FYNNEI. Trimming stripped 4 bases from V and 6 bases from J, with 12 bases between. This CDR3 region has 14 residues. CDR3 in DNA: TGTGCCAGCAGTGTTCAGGGTACGGATGAAAAACTGTTTTTT. Its protein is CASSVQGTDEKLFF. Using reference TRBV2 and TRBJ1-4 for the parts outside the CDR3, the full variable domain is EPEVTQTPSHQVTQMGQEVILRCVPISNHLYFYWYRQILGQKVEFLVSFYNNEISEKSEIFDDQFSVERPDGSNFTLKIRSTKLEDSAMYFCASSVQGTDEKLFFGSGTQLSVL.

The chain joins TRBV29-1 to TRBJ2-7, with D tentatively TRBD1 (6 bases). The CDR3 has 14 amino acids. Trimming took off 5 bases at V and 4 bases at J, with 18 bases between the two ends. The germline V gene has CDR1 SQVTM and CDR2 ANQGSEA. In nucleotides, the CDR3 is TGCAGCGTTTCCCAGGGGACAAGAGGGTACGAGCAGTACTTC. Translated: CSVSQGTRGYEQYF.

The gene calls are TRBV6-6 and TRBJ2-7; a possible D gene is TRBD2 (6 bases). Germline V gene sequence: CDR1 MNHNY, CDR2 SVGAGI (reference sequence). The V gene lost 2 bases and the J gene lost 3 bases, with 11 bases spanning the gap. CDR3 size: 14 residues. CDR3 sequence reads: CASSYGRRGYEQYF. The CDR3 region has the DNA TGTGCCAGCAGTTACGGCCGGAGGGGCTACGAGCAGTACTTC.

The V gene is TRBV7-5, the J gene TRBJ1-1; the table's D call, TRBD1, was not checked against the DNA. TRBV7-5 is a listed pseudogene. The CDR3 contains 14 residues. Here the CDR3 reads CASSPGHQNTEAFF. Here the CDR3 DNA reads TGTGCCAGCAGCCCGGGACACCAGAACACTGAAGCTTTCTTT.

The chain joins TRBV14 to TRBJ1-2; D unresolved. The CDR3 runs to 14 residues. V was shortened by 4 bases and J by 8 bases, with 17 bases between the two germline ends. Germline CDR1 reads SGHDN; CDR2 reads FVKESK. The CDR3 region has the DNA TGTGCCAGCAGCCTTAACCCCCAGGTCGACGGCTACACCTTC. Translated: CASSLNPQVDGYTF.

V and J are TRBV27 and TRBJ2-3; either TRBD1 or TRBD2 may supply D (5 bases each). This CDR3 contains 16 residues. Germline CDR1 is MNHEY and CDR2 is SMNVEV (reference sequence). Trimming shortened V by 5 bases and J by 1 base, and 16 bases separated the two germline ends. CDR3 amino acids: CASSRDGFPGTDTQYF. The DNA of the CDR3 is TGTGCCAGCAGTCGGGACGGCTTCCCGGGCACAGATACGCAGTATTTT.

The V gene is TRBV11-2, the J gene TRBJ2-7; 7 bases map to TRBD2. There are 15 residues in the CDR3. Trimming took 6 bases from V and 5 from J; bases not matched to a gene: 13. CDR1 SGHAT and CDR2 FQNNGV come from the germline V gene. CDR3 loop: CASRGIRREIHEQYF. The CDR3 nucleotides are TGTGCCAGCAGGGGGATAAGGCGGGAGATCCACGAGCAGTACTTC.

V usage is TRBV18 and J usage is TRBJ2-7; possible D gene TRBD1, 6 bases. V lost 2 bases, J lost 1 base, and 12 bases lay in between. Per germline, CDR1 KGHSH and CDR2 LQKENI. There are 15 residues in the CDR3. Written as DNA, the CDR3 is TGTGCCAGCTCACCAATGAGACAGGAATCCTACGAGCAGTACTTC. The encoded protein is CASSPMRQESYEQYF.

The chain combines TRBV5-1 with TRBJ2-5; D not resolved. Germline V CDR1 and CDR2: SGHRS, YFSETQ. The CDR3 has 13 residues. V lost 4 bases, J lost 2 bases, and 9 bases lay in between. The CDR3 loop is CASSPFKQETQYF. The CDR3 DNA reads TGCGCCAGCAGCCCCTTTAAGCAAGAGACCCAGTACTTC. The variable domain in full, with the rest retrieved from reference TRBV5-1 and TRBJ2-5, is KAGVTQTPRYLIKTRGQQVTLSCSPISGHRSVSWYQQTPGQGLQFLFEYFSETQRNKGNFPGRFSGRQFSNSRSEMNVSTLELGDSALYLCASSPFKQETQYFGPGTRLLVL.

The chain couples TRBV2 to TRBJ1-1; the D is unclear. Trimming stripped 6 bases from V and 0 bases from J, with 8 bases between. This CDR3 is built from 13 residues. The germline V gene encodes CDR1 SNHLY and CDR2 FYNNEI. The DNA of the CDR3 is TGTGCCAGCAGGCGAGAAGTGAACACTGAAGCTTTCTTT. Its protein product is CASRREVNTEAFF.

The rearrangement joins TRBV5-1 to TRBJ2-7; D might be TRBD1 (6 bases). Germline V gene lookup returns CDR1 SGHRS and CDR2 YFSETQ. The V gene lost 2 bases and the J gene lost 4 bases, with 13 bases spanning the gap. CDR3 size: 14 residues. The CDR3 loop is CASSFQGHTYEQYF. The CDR3 nucleotides are TGCGCCAGCAGCTTTCAGGGACATACATACGAGCAGTACTTC.

The genes are TRBV27 and TRBJ1-5, with D tentatively TRBD1 (5 bases). Germline-derived CDR1 and CDR2 are MNHEY and SMNVEV (reference sequence). Trimming stripped 2 bases from V and 0 bases from J, with 11 bases between. CDR3 length equals 16 residues. The CDR3: CASSLGAVYSNQPQHF. The CDR3 region has the DNA TGTGCCAGCAGTTTAGGGGCGGTTTATAGCAATCAGCCCCAGCATTTT.

The genes are TRBV11-2 and TRBJ2-7; a weak D match, TRBD2 (6 bases). This CDR3 has 16 amino acids. Germline V gives CDR1 SGHAT, CDR2 FQNNGV. Trimming removed 6 bases at V and 3 bases at J, with 21 bases between. CDR3 DNA: TGTGCCAGCAGTTTCAACCCCCCGTGGGGGGACTACGAGCAGTACTTC. It translates to CASSFNPPWGDYEQYF.

This rearrangement joins TRBV28 to TRBJ2-7; 9 bases align to TRBD1. V gave up 7 bases and J gave up 1 base; unmatched junction bases: 8. Germline V CDR1 and CDR2: MDHEN, SYDVKM. The CDR3 has 15 amino acids. CDR3: CASISTGGESYEQYF. CDR3 bases: TGTGCCAGCATTAGCACAGGGGGCGAGTCCTACGAGCAGTACTTC.

The CDR3 reads CASSDPPLRGSSYNEQFF. The CDR3 bases are TGTGCCAGCAGTGACCCCCCTTTACGGGGGAGCTCCTACAATGAGCAGTTCTTC. This chain connects TRBV25-1 to TRBJ2-1, with D perhaps TRBD2 (6 bases). This CDR3 has 18 residues. Trimming cost V 3 bases and J 0 bases, with 18 bases left between them. CDR1 is MGHDK and CDR2 is SYGVNS in the germline V gene.